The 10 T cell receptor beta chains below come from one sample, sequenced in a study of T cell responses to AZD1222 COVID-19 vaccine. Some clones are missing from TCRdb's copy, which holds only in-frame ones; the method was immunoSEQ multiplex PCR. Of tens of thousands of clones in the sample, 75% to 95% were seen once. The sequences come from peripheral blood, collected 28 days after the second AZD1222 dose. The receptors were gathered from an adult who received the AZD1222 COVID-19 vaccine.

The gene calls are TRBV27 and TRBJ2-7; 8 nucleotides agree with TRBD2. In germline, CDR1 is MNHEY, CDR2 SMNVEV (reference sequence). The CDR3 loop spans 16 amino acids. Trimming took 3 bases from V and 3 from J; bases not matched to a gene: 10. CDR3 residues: CASSFDLTSVRYEQYF. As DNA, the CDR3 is TGTGCCAGCAGTTTCGACCTGACTAGCGTCCGCTACGAGCAGTACTTC.

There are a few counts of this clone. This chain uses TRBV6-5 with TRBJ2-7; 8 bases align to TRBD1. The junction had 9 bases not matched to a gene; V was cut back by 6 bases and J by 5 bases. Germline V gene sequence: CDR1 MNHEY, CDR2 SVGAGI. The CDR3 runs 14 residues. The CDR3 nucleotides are TGTGCCAGCAGCCCCGGACAGGGAACCAACGAGCAGTACTTC. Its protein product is CASSPGQGTNEQYF.

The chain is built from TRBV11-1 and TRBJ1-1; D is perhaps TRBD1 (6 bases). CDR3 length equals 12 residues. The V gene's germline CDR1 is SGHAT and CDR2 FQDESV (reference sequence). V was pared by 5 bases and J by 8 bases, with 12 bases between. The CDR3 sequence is CASSARGGEAFF. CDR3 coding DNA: TGTGCCAGCAGCGCCAGGGGTGGGGAAGCTTTCTTT.

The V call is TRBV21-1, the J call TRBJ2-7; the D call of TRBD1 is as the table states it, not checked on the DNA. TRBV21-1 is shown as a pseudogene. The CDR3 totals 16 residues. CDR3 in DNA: TGTGCCAGCAGCAAACGGAGCTGGGACAGCCGATACGAGCAGTACTTC. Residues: CASSKRSWDSRYEQYF.

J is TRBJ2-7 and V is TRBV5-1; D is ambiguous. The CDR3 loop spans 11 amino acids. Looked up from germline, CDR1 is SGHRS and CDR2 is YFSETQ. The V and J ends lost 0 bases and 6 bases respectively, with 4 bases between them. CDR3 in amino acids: CASSLGGEQYF. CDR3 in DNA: TGCGCCAGCAGCTTGGGCGGCGAGCAGTACTTC.

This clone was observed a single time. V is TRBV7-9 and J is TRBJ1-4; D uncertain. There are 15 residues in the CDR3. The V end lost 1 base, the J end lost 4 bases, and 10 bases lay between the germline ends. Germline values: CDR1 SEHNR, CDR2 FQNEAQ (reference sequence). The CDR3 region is CASSLGSLGNEKLFF. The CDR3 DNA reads TGTGCCAGCAGCTTAGGGTCATTGGGTAATGAAAAACTGTTTTTT.

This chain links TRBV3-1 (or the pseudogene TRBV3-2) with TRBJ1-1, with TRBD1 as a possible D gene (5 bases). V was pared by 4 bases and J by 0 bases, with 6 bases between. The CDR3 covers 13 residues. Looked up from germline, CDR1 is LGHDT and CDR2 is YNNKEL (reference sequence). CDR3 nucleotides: TGTGCCAGCAGCCTCAGGGTGAACACTGAAGCTTTCTTT. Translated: CASSLRVNTEAFF.

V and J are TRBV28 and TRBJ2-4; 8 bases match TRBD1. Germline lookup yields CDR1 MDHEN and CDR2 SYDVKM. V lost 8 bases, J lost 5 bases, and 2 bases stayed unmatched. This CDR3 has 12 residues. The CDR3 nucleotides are TGTGCCAGCCAGGGGGCGGAAAACATTCAGTACTTC. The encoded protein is CASQGAENIQYF.

In DNA form, the CDR3 reads TGTGCCAGCACAACAGGGGGCTGGAGTGAAAAACTGTTTTTT. This gives the protein CASTTGGWSEKLFF. The V and J genes are TRBV28 and TRBJ1-4, with 9 bases lining up with TRBD1. V gave up 7 bases and J gave up 7 bases; unmatched junction bases: 7. This CDR3 spans 14 amino acids. The germline gives CDR1 MDHEN, CDR2 SYDVKM.

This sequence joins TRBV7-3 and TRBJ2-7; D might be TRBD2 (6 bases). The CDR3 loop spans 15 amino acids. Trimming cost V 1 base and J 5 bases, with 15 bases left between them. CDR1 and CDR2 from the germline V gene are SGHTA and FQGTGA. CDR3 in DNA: TGTGCCAGCAGCTTAAGTGGACTACCCCGGGACGAGCAGTACTTC. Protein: CASSLSGLPRDEQYF.